This entry lists 13 T cell receptor beta chains sequenced from one sample in a study of cytomegalovirus exposure and HLA in healthy donors. Produced via immunoSEQ multiplex PCR; TCRdb's table is partial and in-frame only. The table shows approximately 170,000 clones, with more than 80% occurring only once. Sequenced input: PBMCs. The receptors come from a woman between 18 and 29 years old in good health and CMV-seropositive.

This chain links TRBV7-9 with TRBJ1-2; no clear D. Germline V gives CDR1 SEHNR, CDR2 FQNEAQ (reference sequence). This CDR3 is 17 amino acids long. V was clipped by 1 base and J by 0 bases, with 15 bases between them. CDR3 in DNA: TGTGCCAGCAGCTTAGTGGGAGGTAGTTCCCCTAACTATGGCTACACCTTC. It is translated as CASSLVGGSSPNYGYTF.

The chain joins TRBV6-1 to TRBJ1-1; D may be TRBD1 (5 bases). With 3 bases removed from V and 8 bases from J, the gap between germline ends came to 10 bases. This CDR3 has 12 residues. Per germline, CDR1 MNHNS and CDR2 SASEGT. Here the CDR3 DNA reads TGTGCCAGCAGTGAGTCACGGACAGAAGCTTTCTTT. Its translation is CASSESRTEAFF.

A single count supports this clone. This sequence joins TRBV4-2 and TRBJ1-2; TRBD1 agrees at 10 bases. Germline assignment: CDR1 LGHNA and CDR2 YNFKEQ. V was clipped by 3 bases and J by 1 base; unmatched bases: 5. This CDR3 region has 16 residues. As DNA, the CDR3 is TGTGCCAGCAGCCAGCCCTGGGACAGGGGTAACTATGGCTACACCTTC. This sequence encodes CASSQPWDRGNYGYTF.

The CDR3 reads CASSQDNGAGAEQYF. The CDR3 DNA reads TGTGCCAGCAGCCAAGATAACGGGGCGGGGGCCGAGCAGTACTTC. The chain joins TRBV4-2 to TRBJ2-7; the D gene is possibly TRBD2 (7 bases). V dropped 0 bases and J dropped 6 bases, with 15 bases sitting between them. The CDR3 loop spans 15 amino acids. Germline CDR1 reads LGHNA; CDR2 reads YNFKEQ.

The rearrangement joins TRBV4-2 to TRBJ2-1; tentative D call: TRBD2 (6 bases). V gave up 3 bases and J gave up 9 bases, with 24 bases separating them. Germline CDR1 reads LGHNA; CDR2 reads YNFKEQ. The CDR3 has 17 residues. DNA for the CDR3: TGTGCCAGCAGCCAGGCGCGCGGGGCCACCTCGTCGGGTGAGCAGTTCTTC. Its translation: CASSQARGATSSGEQFF.

V and J are TRBV13 and TRBJ2-3; TRBD1 aligns across 8 bases. Germline assignment: CDR1 PRHDT and CDR2 FYEKMQ (reference sequence). The CDR3 sequence is 16 residues long. The junction had 9 bases not matched to a gene; V was cut back by 5 bases and J by 2 bases. The CDR3 nucleotides are TGTGCCAGCAGCAACTGGGGGGACAGGCTCACAGATACGCAGTATTTT. Protein product: CASSNWGDRLTDTQYF.

The chain links TRBV4-3 to TRBJ2-7; TRBD1 matches at 9 bases. The CDR3 spans 16 residues. After removal of 1 base from V and 5 bases from J, the junction contained 9 bases not matched to a gene. The germline V gene has CDR1 LGHNA and CDR2 YSLEER. The CDR3 bases are TGCGCCAGCAGCCAAGCCCGGGACAGGGTAATCCACGAGCAGTACTTC. This translates into CASSQARDRVIHEQYF.

The chain links TRBV11-3 to TRBJ2-5, with 7 bases lining up with TRBD1. J lost 4 bases, V lost 1 base, and 3 bases had no gene match. The CDR3 is made up of 14 amino acids. Germline V gene data show CDR1 as SGHNT and CDR2 as YENEEA. The CDR3 DNA is TGTGCCAGCAGCTTAGGAGGGGGCGCAGAGACCCAGTACTTC. Residues: CASSLGGGAETQYF.

The chain combines TRBV6-6 with TRBJ2-7; possibly TRBD2 for D (7 bases). Trimming left V 6 bases short and J 3 bases short, with 15 bases between. CDR3 length: 14 amino acids. Germline V gene lookup returns CDR1 MNHNY and CDR2 SVGAGI (reference sequence). The CDR3 coding sequence is TGTGCCAGCAGGGCGGGGGCAGGCCACTACGAGCAGTACTTC. Amino acid sequence: CASRAGAGHYEQYF.

This chain links TRBV5-1 with TRBJ2-3; 12 bases are a match to TRBD2. The CDR3 has 16 amino acids. From germline, CDR1 is SGHRS and CDR2 YFSETQ. Trimming cost V 3 bases and J 1 base; bases outside gene matches: 3. The CDR3 sequence: CASSSRTSGGTDTQYF. Here the CDR3 DNA reads TGCGCCAGCAGCTCCCGGACTAGCGGGGGCACAGATACGCAGTATTTT. Drawing the rest from reference TRBV5-1 and TRBJ2-3, the complete variable domain is KAGVTQTPRYLIKTRGQQVTLSCSPISGHRSVSWYQQTPGQGLQFLFEYFSETQRNKGNFPGRFSGRQFSNSRSEMNVSTLELGDSALYLCASSSRTSGGTDTQYFGPGTRLTVL.

The rearrangement joins TRBV2 to TRBJ2-4; tentative D call: TRBD1 (6 bases). Germline assignment: CDR1 SNHLY and CDR2 FYNNEI. This CDR3 is 13 amino acids long. Between the trimmed V and J ends, which lost 1 base and 9 bases, there was a span of 10 bases. DNA of the CDR3: TGTGCCAGCAGTGAAGGGCAGGGGTTCATTCAGTACTTC. It translates to CASSEGQGFIQYF.

The rearrangement links TRBV14 to TRBJ2-3; 8 bases fit TRBD2. Germline loops: CDR1 SGHDN, CDR2 FVKESK. J gave up 0 bases and V 0 bases, and 11 bases lay outside the gene matches. The CDR3 loop spans 19 amino acids. CDR3 loop: CASSQDIGASGPSTDTQYF. CDR3 sequence (DNA): TGTGCCAGCAGCCAAGATATAGGGGCTAGCGGGCCTAGCACAGATACGCAGTATTTT. Together with reference TRBV14 and TRBJ2-3, the CDR3 gives the full variable domain: EAGVTQFPSHSVIEKGQTVTLRCDPISGHDNLYWYRRVMGKEIKFLLHFVKESKQDESGMPNNRFLAERTGGTYSTLKVQPAELEDSGVYFCASSQDIGASGPSTDTQYFGPGTRLTVL.

The rearrangement uses TRBV5-1 and TRBJ1-3; 12 positions agree with TRBD1. The CDR3 has 17 amino acids. CDR1 is SGHRS and CDR2 is YFSETQ in the germline V gene. V was pared by 2 bases and J by 3 bases, with 6 bases of the junction left unmatched. The CDR3, as DNA: TGCGCCAGCAGCTTAGGGACAGGGGGCGCTTTTGGAAACACCATATATTTT. Its translation is CASSLGTGGAFGNTIYF.